A single sample is the source of the 9 T cell receptor beta chains below, sequenced in a study of metastatic and nonmetastatic thyroid tumors. With MiXCR, TCRdb called clones anew from the PCR reads. The repertoire consists of roughly 58,000 clones, with 4% to 4.5% occurring once and the leading ten covering more than 20%. Thyroid surgery took place with no prior treatment in any patient. What was sequenced was blood. All receptors come from a female donor with papillary thyroid cancer or a benign thyroid nodule (not recorded which). Some clones in this sample may be carry-over from other donors' samples.

This clone was found a few times. This sequence may be a read error, since a much larger clone differs from it by one base. V and J are TRBV5-6 and TRBJ1-5, with unresolved D. The V gene lost 0 bases and the J gene lost 5 bases, with 9 bases spanning the gap. Germline lookup yields CDR1 SGHDT and CDR2 YYEEEE. This CDR3 is built from 14 residues. The CDR3 loop reads CASSLGLGDQPQHF. DNA for the CDR3: TGTGCCAGCAGCTTGGGGTTGGGAGATCAGCCCCAGCATTTT. Complete variable domain (other parts from reference TRBV5-6 and TRBJ1-5): DAGVTQSPTHLIKTRGQQVTLRCSPKSGHDTVSWYQQALGQGPQFIFQYYEEEERQRGNFPDRFSGHQFPNYSSELNVNALLLGDSALYLCASSLGLGDQPQHFGDGTRLSIL.

Turning to this clone: The same CDR3 arises from other DNA sequences in this sample as well. The rearrangement joins TRBV5-1 to TRBJ2-7, with a possible D match to TRBD2 (5 bases). With 2 bases removed from V and 0 bases from J, the gap between germline ends came to 15 bases. The germline V gene encodes CDR1 SGHRS and CDR2 YFSETQ. The CDR3 is 16 residues long. DNA for the CDR3: TGCGCCAGCAGCTTAGTATTCGGTGGAGGCTCCTACGAGCAGTACTTC. Encoded protein: CASSLVFGGGSYEQYF.

This clone has at least ten counts. The chain recombines TRBV12-3 or TRBV12-4 with TRBJ1-5, with 8 nucleotides matching TRBD1. The V and J ends lost 6 bases and 9 bases, in that order; junction bases with no gene match: 7. The length of the CDR3 is 13 residues. The DNA of the CDR3 is TGTGCCAGCAGAGGACAGGGTGGGTCGCCCCAGCATTTT. Translating it yields CASRGQGGSPQHF.

The table lists this clone with many counts. The CDR3, as DNA: TGCGCCAGCAGTTATACAGGGGAAAACATTCAGTACTTC. Amino acids: CASSYTGENIQYF. This chain links TRBV5-1 with TRBJ2-4; the match to TRBD1 covers 7 bases. CDR1 and CDR2 from the germline V gene are SGHRS and YFSETQ. With V trimmed by 5 bases and J by 5 bases, 4 bases remained unmatched. CDR3 length equals 13 residues.

This clone was detected ten times or more. V usage is TRBV19 and J usage is TRBJ2-3; D remains ambiguous. V lost 1 base to trimming and J lost 2 bases, with 13 bases between them. The CDR3 loop spans 16 amino acids. The germline gives CDR1 LNHDA, CDR2 SQIVND (reference sequence). In nucleotides, the CDR3 is TGTGCCAGTAGTATAGTGAGCTTTAGAACCACAGATACGCAGTATTTT. It is translated as CASSIVSFRTTDTQYF.

The sample holds many counts of this clone. The chain links TRBV7-9 to TRBJ2-3; perhaps D is TRBD1 or TRBD2 (6 bases each). CDR1 and CDR2 from the germline V gene are SEHNR and FQNEAQ (reference sequence). CDR3 length equals 16 residues. V shed 2 bases and J shed 3 bases, with 15 bases lying between them. The CDR3 DNA reads TGTGCCAGCAGCTTACTGGGGGCGGGATTTACAGATACGCAGTATTTT. Translation gives CASSLLGAGFTDTQYF.

This clone was counted ten times or more. V and J are TRBV11-2 and TRBJ1-1; D gene uncertain. The length of the CDR3 is 14 residues. Germline lookup yields CDR1 SGHAT and CDR2 FQNNGV. V was pared by 5 bases and J by 0 bases, with 10 bases between. The CDR3 protein is CASSRGILNTEAFF. The CDR3 nucleotides read TGTGCCAGCAGCCGCGGGATCCTGAACACTGAAGCTTTCTTT. The full variable domain, rest sourced from reference TRBV11-2 and TRBJ1-1, is EAGVAQSPRYKIIEKRQSVAFWCNPISGHATLYWYQQILGQGPKLLIQFQNNGVVDDSQLPKDRFSAERLKGVDSTLKIQPAKLEDSAVYLCASSRGILNTEAFFGQGTRLTVV.

Turning to this clone: This may arise from a read error, as a much more abundant clone is one base away. The genes are TRBV2 and TRBJ2-5; TRBD1 agrees at 7 bases. The CDR3 length is 13 residues. Germline V gene lookup returns CDR1 SNHLY and CDR2 FYNNEI. CDR3 sequence: CASRGGAGETHYF. As DNA, the CDR3 is TGTGCCAGCAGAGGGGGCGCAGGGGAGACCCATTACTTC.

This clone was recorded many times. The rearrangement joins TRBV19 to TRBJ2-2; 9 bases match TRBD2. Germline CDR1 LNHDA, CDR2 SQIVND (reference sequence). This CDR3 contains 19 residues. With V trimmed by 4 bases and J by 4 bases, 16 bases remained unmatched. The CDR3 nucleotides are TGTGCCAGTAGTAGGACTAGCGCTTTTATTCGGGTGGGCACCGGGGAGCTGTTTTTT. It specifies CASSRTSAFIRVGTGELFF. Complete variable domain (other parts from reference TRBV19 and TRBJ2-2): DGGITQSPKYLFRKEGQNVTLSCEQNLNHDAMYWYRQDPGQGLRLIYYSQIVNDFQKGDIAEGYSVSREKKESFPLTVTSAQKNPTAFYLCASSRTSAFIRVGTGELFFGEGSRLTVL.